This TCR beta chain was obtained from a study of OX40 agonist ivuxolimab in advanced cancers. At the level of the study: Partial responses were recorded for three patients, including one with hepatocellular carcinoma and two with cutaneous melanoma.

For this clone: The antigen is not known.

V dropped 1 base and J dropped 4 bases, with 8 bases sitting between them. Germline CDR1 reads SGHRS; CDR2 reads YFSETQ. The CDR3 loop spans 14 amino acids. The assay was immunoSEQ multiplex PCR, and TCRdb's table has in-frame clones only and misses some. The sample has roughly 36,000 clones; about 74% are singletons. Study findings and constraints: In the 0.1-3.0 mg/kg groups, partial responders showed among the lowest expansion. There was clonal expansion of CD4+ and CD8+ blood T cells by week 6 at 0.1 to 3.0 mg/kg. CD8+ T cells showed, on average, more clonal expansion than CD4+ cells.

This receptor was obtained from an adult with an advanced solid tumor such as melanoma, head and neck, liver or kidney cancer. Sequences were derived from CD4+ or CD8+ T cells sorted from blood, sampled in a trial of the OX40 agonist ivuxolimab. This chain connects TRBV5-1 to TRBJ2-2; D is uncertain. CDR3 bases: TGCGCCAGCAGCTTGTCCGTAAGCACCGGGGAGCTGTTTTTT. This translates into CASSLSVSTGELFF.